Below, 20 T cell receptor beta chains from the same sample are listed, as sequenced in a study of radiation and T cells in renal cell carcinoma. Clones were read by immunoSEQ multiplex PCR, and TCRdb kept only the in-frame ones, dropping some. In the table there are fewer than 55,000 clones, about 80% of which are singletons. The time point is: blood 2 weeks post-SBRT. Treatment reported: 15 Gy SBRT to primary tumor, nephrectomy 4 weeks later. The sequenced sample was blood, obtained from a patient whose treatment included radiotherapy and nephrectomy. The receptors were gathered from a woman between 65 and 79 years old with renal cell carcinoma.

V is TRBV28 and J is TRBJ2-7; no reliable D call. Germline loops: CDR1 MDHEN, CDR2 SYDVKM. The CDR3 runs 12 residues. V shed 4 bases and J shed 4 bases, with 8 bases lying between them. The CDR3 DNA reads TGTGCCAGCAGTTCCCGTACTTACGAGCAGTACTTC. Translation gives CASSSRTYEQYF.

The sample holds one count of this clone. Because the CDR3's place on the DNA is in doubt, the DNA is left out and the CDR3 is given as listed by TCRdb. This chain uses TRBV6-6 with TRBJ2-7. The germline V gene encodes CDR1 MNHNY and CDR2 SVGAGI (reference sequence). 12 amino acids form the CDR3, both terminal residues included. The CDR3 here is CASSSSGREQYF.

The chain uses TRBV5-6 and TRBJ2-7, with a weak D call TRBD1 (6 bases). Germline V gives CDR1 SGHDT, CDR2 YYEEEE. The CDR3 consists of 15 residues. The V gene lost 3 bases and the J gene lost 3 bases, with 16 bases spanning the gap. The CDR3 DNA follows: TGTGCCAGCAGCTCGAAGGGACACCTGTACTACGAGCAGTACTTC. This gives the protein CASSSKGHLYYEQYF. The variable domain in full, completed from reference TRBV5-6 and TRBJ2-7, reads DAGVTQSPTHLIKTRGQQVTLRCSPKSGHDTVSWYQQALGQGPQFIFQYYEEEERQRGNFPDRFSGHQFPNYSSELNVNALLLGDSALYLCASSSKGHLYYEQYFGPGTRLTVT.

The J gene is TRBJ2-7, the V gene TRBV19; 7 nucleotides agree with TRBD2. The CDR3 is made up of 13 amino acids. CDR1 and CDR2 (germline): LNHDA, SQIVND (reference sequence). V was clipped by 5 bases and J by 1 base; unmatched bases: 2. For the CDR3, the DNA is TGTGCCAGTAGTGCGGGACTATCCTACGAGCAGTACTTC. It yields the protein CASSAGLSYEQYF. Full variable domain (rest looked up from reference TRBV19 and TRBJ2-7): DGGITQSPKYLFRKEGQNVTLSCEQNLNHDAMYWYRQDPGQGLRLIYYSQIVNDFQKGDIAEGYSVSREKKESFPLTVTSAQKNPTAFYLCASSAGLSYEQYFGPGTRLTVT.

The V gene is TRBV6-5, the J gene TRBJ1-4; a weak D match, TRBD1 (6 bases). Germline V gene lookup returns CDR1 MNHEY and CDR2 SVGAGI. CDR3 length: 15 amino acids. The V gene lost 2 bases and the J gene lost 4 bases, with 11 bases spanning the gap. DNA of the CDR3: TGTGCCAGCAGTTACGAGGGAGGGGGTAATGAAAAACTGTTTTTT. It encodes CASSYEGGGNEKLFF.

DNA for the CDR3: TGCAGTGCTAGATCCGGGGTTCTTTTGTACTTC. Translated: CSARSGVLLYF. V is TRBV20-1 and J is TRBJ2-4; D is perhaps TRBD2 (5 bases). CDR1 DFQATT and CDR2 SNEGSKA come from the germline V gene (reference sequence). V was trimmed by 2 bases and J by 15 bases, leaving 14 bases between them. The CDR3 extends over 11 amino acids.

This clone was found a few times. The chain combines TRBV5-4 with TRBJ1-1; a weak D match, TRBD1 (5 bases). Trimming stripped 4 bases from V and 3 bases from J, with 10 bases between. Germline V gene data show CDR1 as SGHNT and CDR2 as YYREEE (reference sequence). This CDR3 is built from 13 residues. CDR3 protein: CASSRGRDTEAFF. As DNA, the CDR3 is TGTGCCAGCAGCCGGGGGAGAGACACTGAAGCTTTCTTT.

V gene TRBV19 combines with J gene TRBJ2-6; maybe TRBD2 (6 bases). Trimming stripped 10 bases from V and 4 bases from J, with 11 bases between. Germline V CDR1 and CDR2: LNHDA, SQIVND (reference sequence). The length of the CDR3 is 13 residues. CDR3 loop: CATTSSGANVLTF. The CDR3 bases are TGTGCCACTACTAGCTCCGGGGCCAACGTCCTGACTTTC.

This rearrangement joins TRBV30 to TRBJ2-3, with unresolved D. Germline CDR1 is GTSNPN and CDR2 is SVGIG (reference sequence). Trimming took off 1 base at V and 5 bases at J, with 10 bases between the two ends. This CDR3 spans 13 amino acids. CDR3 coding DNA: TGTGCCTGGAGTGGCTCTATATTAGATACGCAGTATTTT. This encodes CAWSGSILDTQYF.

The V call is TRBV7-3, the J call TRBJ2-1; 8 positions agree with TRBD1. V lost 3 bases, J lost 0 bases, and 7 bases stayed unmatched. This CDR3 has 17 amino acids. CDR1 and CDR2 (germline): SGHTA, FQGTGA. The CDR3 nucleotides read TGTGCCAGCAGCTTGGGGACCGGGACAGGCTCCTACAATGAGCAGTTCTTC. It is translated as CASSLGTGTGSYNEQFF.

This clone occurred a few times. This chain joins TRBV6-6 and TRBJ1-1; the match to TRBD1 covers 7 bases. This CDR3 has 14 amino acids. Germline assignment: CDR1 MNHNY and CDR2 SVGAGI (reference sequence). V was clipped by 0 bases and J by 6 bases; unmatched bases: 4. As DNA, the CDR3 is TGTGCCAGCAGTTACTCGAAGGGACAGCCTGAAGCTTTCTTT. It yields the protein CASSYSKGQPEAFF.

This clone was detected a few times. V is TRBV19 and J is TRBJ2-7; D may be TRBD2 (5 bases). The CDR3 spans 16 residues. V dropped 1 base and J dropped 0 bases, with 13 bases sitting between them. Germline CDR1 and CDR2: LNHDA and SQIVND (reference sequence). CDR3 sequence (DNA): TGTGCCAGTAGTATAGGAAACAGCGGAAGCTCCTACGAGCAGTACTTC. This translates into CASSIGNSGSSYEQYF.

The V call is TRBV10-3, the J call TRBJ1-2; D remains unclear. The CDR3 is made up of 13 amino acids. V lost 3 bases, J lost 2 bases, and 7 bases lay in between. Germline values: CDR1 ENHRY, CDR2 SYGVKD. The CDR3 nucleotides read TGTGCCATCAGTGAAAACGGGAACTATGGCTACACCTTC. The encoded protein is CAISENGNYGYTF.

This clone was detected only once. The rearrangement links TRBV6-6 to TRBJ2-7; 8 nucleotides agree with TRBD1. V lost 5 bases, J lost 1 base, and 4 bases stayed unmatched. The CDR3 extends over 14 amino acids. CDR1 MNHNY and CDR2 SVGAGI come from the germline V gene (reference sequence). CDR3 amino acids: CASSAGTGSYEQYF. The CDR3 bases are TGTGCCAGCAGTGCCGGGACAGGATCCTACGAGCAGTACTTC.

The CDR3 nucleotides read TGTGCCAGCAAAGACGAGGGACAGCAAGGGAATGAGCAGTTCTTC. Translation: CASKDEGQQGNEQFF. The J gene is TRBJ2-1, the V gene TRBV6-6; 7 nucleotides match TRBD1. CDR3 length equals 15 residues. The germline gives CDR1 MNHNY, CDR2 SVGAGI (reference sequence). Trimming cost V 7 bases and J 7 bases; bases outside gene matches: 13.

The chain links TRBV10-3 to TRBJ2-7, with 10 bases that match TRBD2. Germline trimming cut 11 bases from V and 7 bases from J; bases unmatched to any gene: 14. Germline CDR1 is ENHRY and CDR2 is SYGVKD. The CDR3 has 14 residues. CDR3 DNA: TGTGCCCACAGGCCGGCTAGCGGGGGTCGGGAGCAGTACTTC. Its translation is CAHRPASGGREQYF.

This clone was detected a few times. V is TRBV7-9 and J is TRBJ2-7; TRBD1 matches 9 bases. The germline V gene has CDR1 SEHNR and CDR2 FQNEAQ (reference sequence). The CDR3 consists of 15 residues. With V trimmed by 4 bases and J by 6 bases, 10 bases remained unmatched. CDR3 coding DNA: TGTGCCAGCAGCTCCCCCGTCGACAGGGGGTTCGAGCAGTACTTC. This translates into CASSSPVDRGFEQYF.

The chain has TRBV5-6 and TRBJ1-6; TRBD1 agrees at 8 bases. Germline V CDR1 and CDR2: SGHDT, YYEEEE. J was trimmed by 7 bases and V by 3 bases; bases with no gene match: 12. The CDR3 contains 17 residues. The CDR3 coding sequence is TGTGCCAGCAGCTCCATCGACAGGGGTCTCTGGAATTCACCCCTCCACTTT. It codes for CASSSIDRGLWNSPLHF.

The gene calls are TRBV4-3 and TRBJ1-6; TRBD1 is a possible D gene (6 bases). V lost 0 bases, J lost 11 bases, and 14 bases lay in between. This CDR3 has 15 amino acids. The germline CDR1 and CDR2 sequences are LGHNA and YSLEER. CDR3 bases: TGCGCCAGCAGCCAAGATGGGGTGAGGGGGACACCCCTCCACTTT. The encoded protein is CASSQDGVRGTPLHF.

This clone was seen only a few times. V usage is TRBV6-1 and J usage is TRBJ2-7, with a tentative D call TRBD1 (5 bases). The CDR3 has 15 amino acids. The V gene's germline CDR1 is MNHNS and CDR2 SASEGT. The ends were cut back, 4 bases at V and 1 base at J, with 14 bases in the middle. This CDR3 is CASSGARVRSYEQYF. CDR3 nucleotide sequence: TGTGCCAGCAGTGGGGCCAGGGTACGTTCCTACGAGCAGTACTTC.